The 23 T cell receptor beta chains reported below all come from one sample, sequenced in a study of technical replicates of blood from a handful of donors. Using immunoSEQ multiplex PCR, the repertoire was profiled, and TCRdb retains in-frame clones only, with some absent. The repertoire holds over 80,000 clones, with around 96% as singletons. Sequencing input: T cells isolated from PBMCs. The receptors shown here come from a human donor in good health.

V usage is TRBV9 and J usage is TRBJ2-2, with 13 bases lining up with TRBD2. V was clipped by 4 bases and J by 3 bases; unmatched bases: 3. The CDR3 is made up of 16 amino acids. From germline, CDR1 is SGDLS and CDR2 YYNGEE. The CDR3 DNA sequence: TGTGCCAGCAGCACGACTAGCGGGGGGTACACCGGGGAGCTGTTTTTT. It codes for CASSTTSGGYTGELFF.

The chain links TRBV6-5 to TRBJ2-7, with 7 bases lining up with TRBD1. The germline gives CDR1 MNHEY, CDR2 SVGAGI. The CDR3 loop spans 14 amino acids. V was pared by 6 bases and J by 1 base, with 6 bases of the junction left unmatched. CDR3 coding DNA: TGTGCCAGCAGGGACGGGACAGATTCCTACGAGCAGTACTTC. The encoded protein is CASRDGTDSYEQYF.

The rearrangement links TRBV7-2 to TRBJ2-1; 8 bases line up with TRBD2. The length of the CDR3 is 15 residues. J gave up 9 bases and V 2 bases, and 9 bases lay outside the gene matches. CDR1 is SGHTA and CDR2 is FQGNSA in the germline V gene. The CDR3 reads CASSLNPGRVVEQFF. DNA of the CDR3: TGTGCCAGCAGCTTAAATCCCGGGAGGGTGGTTGAGCAGTTCTTC.

This chain joins TRBV7-3 and TRBJ2-3; 9 positions match TRBD2. Trimming at V came to 3 bases and at J to 6 bases, leaving 4 bases not matched to a gene. The germline gives CDR1 SGHTA, CDR2 FQGTGA. This CDR3 contains 14 residues. In nucleotides, the CDR3 is TGTGCCAGCAGCTTTAGCGGGAGCGTCGATACGCAGTATTTT. As protein: CASSFSGSVDTQYF.

V usage is TRBV28 and J usage is TRBJ2-7; TRBD2 matches 8 bases. Germline V gives CDR1 MDHEN, CDR2 SYDVKM. Trimming took 6 bases from V and 2 from J; bases not matched to a gene: 3. CDR3 length: 13 amino acids. The CDR3 spells CASRIAGTYEQYF. The CDR3 coding sequence is TGTGCCAGCAGGATAGCGGGGACCTACGAGCAGTACTTC.

This chain joins TRBV5-1 and TRBJ2-7; possibly TRBD1 for D (6 bases). Germline V gene sequence: CDR1 SGHRS, CDR2 YFSETQ. The CDR3 runs to 16 residues. With 0 bases removed from V and 0 bases from J, the gap between germline ends came to 13 bases. The CDR3 loop is CASSLVGWGPSYEQYF. For the CDR3, the DNA is TGCGCCAGCAGCTTGGTGGGGTGGGGGCCCTCCTACGAGCAGTACTTC.

The chain links TRBV2 to TRBJ2-7; D may be TRBD1 (5 bases). Germline V gives CDR1 SNHLY, CDR2 FYNNEI. The CDR3 is 12 residues long. V lost 7 bases to trimming and J lost 3 bases, with 10 bases between them. The CDR3 region has the DNA TGTGCCAGCAACCAACAGGTCTACGAGCAGTACTTC. Its protein product is CASNQQVYEQYF.

This clone has only one observation. CDR3 in amino acids: CASQNTTGEDPEVDAEQYF. CDR3 coding DNA: TGCGCCAGCCAAAATACGACAGGGGAGGATCCGGAAGTCGACGCCGAGCAGTACTTC. This chain joins TRBV10-1 and TRBJ2-7; the match to TRBD1 covers 8 bases. Germline V gene data show CDR1 as WNHNN and CDR2 as SYGVQD (reference sequence). The V gene end was trimmed by 8 bases and the J gene end by 6 bases; junction bases not matched to a gene: 27. This CDR3 is built from 19 residues.

The chain has TRBV27 and TRBJ2-1; 12 bases line up with TRBD2. The germline CDR1 and CDR2 sequences are MNHEY and SMNVEV (reference sequence). V lost 4 bases to trimming and J lost 8 bases; unmatched junction nucleotides: 9. The CDR3 has 16 amino acids. For the CDR3, the DNA is TGTGCCAGCAGTTCCTGGACTAGCGGGATATCTGATGAGCAGTTCTTC. This gives the protein CASSSWTSGISDEQFF.

This clone occurred once. The chain links TRBV5-1 to TRBJ1-2, with a possible D match to TRBD1 (5 bases). Germline-derived CDR1 and CDR2 are SGHRS and YFSETQ. The ends were cut back, 2 bases at V and 3 bases at J, with 20 bases in the middle. This CDR3 contains 17 residues. The CDR3 sequence is CASSFSYVGHDDYGYTF. Written as DNA, the CDR3 is TGCGCCAGCAGCTTTTCTTACGTTGGACATGACGACTATGGCTACACCTTC.

This chain links TRBV19 with TRBJ2-7; TRBD2 matches at 9 bases. Germline-derived CDR1 and CDR2 are LNHDA and SQIVND (reference sequence). V shed 5 bases, J shed 2 bases, and the junction held 10 bases outside the gene matches. The CDR3 extends over 16 amino acids. The CDR3 DNA follows: TGTGCCAGTAGTTCCTCATTAGCGGGAGCCCCCTACGAGCAGTACTTC. This sequence encodes CASSSSLAGAPYEQYF.

The chain carries TRBV30 and TRBJ2-5; TRBD1 matches at 12 bases. In germline, CDR1 is GTSNPN, CDR2 SVGIG (reference sequence). This CDR3 spans 15 amino acids. V trimming: 6 bases; J trimming: 5 bases; junction bases outside the gene matches: 10. CDR3 in DNA: TGTGCCTGCCAGGGACAGGGGGCTAGCTGGGAGACCCAGTACTTC. Translating it yields CACQGQGASWETQYF.

This rearrangement joins TRBV21-1 to TRBJ1-2. TRBV21-1 is classified as a pseudogene. This CDR3 region has 16 residues. CDR3 coding DNA: TGTGCCAGCAGTAACTCCCTCCTACTATCTAACTATGGCTACACCTTC. It encodes CASSNSLLLSNYGYTF.

The V call is TRBV5-1, the J call TRBJ1-2, with D possibly matching TRBD1 (6 bases). V dropped 3 bases and J dropped 3 bases, with 15 bases sitting between them. This CDR3 has 15 residues. Germline CDR1 and CDR2: SGHRS and YFSETQ. The CDR3 protein is CASSWVDRSYYGYTF. The DNA for the CDR3 is TGCGCCAGCAGCTGGGTTGACAGGAGCTACTATGGCTACACCTTC. Based on the CDR3 plus reference TRBV5-1 and TRBJ1-2, the full variable domain is KAGVTQTPRYLIKTRGQQVTLSCSPISGHRSVSWYQQTPGQGLQFLFEYFSETQRNKGNFPGRFSGRQFSNSRSEMNVSTLELGDSALYLCASSWVDRSYYGYTFGSGTRLTVV.

This clone was found once. V gene TRBV6-5 combines with J gene TRBJ2-7; 8 nucleotides align to TRBD2. V lost 0 bases and J lost 2; bases outside the gene matches: 3. The CDR3 is made up of 15 amino acids. CDR1 and CDR2 from the germline V gene are MNHEY and SVGAGI. CDR3 sequence (DNA): TGTGCCAGCAGTTACTCGCTAGCGGGCCCCTACGAGCAGTACTTC. Protein: CASSYSLAGPYEQYF.

The genes are TRBV2 and TRBJ2-7; 7 nucleotides agree with TRBD1. This CDR3 is 13 amino acids long. The V gene end was trimmed by 6 bases and the J gene end by 4 bases; junction bases not matched to a gene: 6. Per germline, CDR1 SNHLY and CDR2 FYNNEI. CDR3 in DNA: TGTGCCAGCAGAGGGACAGACGAATACGAGCAGTACTTC. Protein sequence: CASRGTDEYEQYF.

Only one count was recorded for this clone. The CDR3 region has the DNA TGTGCCAGCAGTTACCGGACTAGCGGGAGGACCGGGGAGCTGTTTTTT. Protein product: CASSYRTSGRTGELFF. V and J are TRBV6-8 and TRBJ2-2, with 14 bases matching TRBD2. V dropped 2 bases and J dropped 5; count of bases not matched to a gene: 1. Germline CDR1 MNHGY, CDR2 SAAAGT. This CDR3 has 16 residues.

This sequence joins TRBV19 and TRBJ1-5, with 9 positions matching TRBD1. This CDR3 is 14 amino acids long. Trimming took 8 bases from V and 2 from J; bases not matched to a gene: 4. Germline V lookup: CDR1 LNHDA, CDR2 SQIVND (reference sequence). DNA of the CDR3: TGTGCCAGTTCGACAGGGGGAGGCAATCAGCCCCAGCATTTT. As protein: CASSTGGGNQPQHF.

The rearrangement uses TRBV18 and TRBJ1-1, with 8 positions matching TRBD1. Per germline, CDR1 KGHSH and CDR2 LQKENI. The CDR3 runs to 14 residues. J lost 9 bases, V lost 6 bases, and 12 bases had no gene match. CDR3: CASSLPSGTGKAFF. DNA for the CDR3: TGTGCCAGCTCCCTTCCCTCCGGGACAGGAAAAGCTTTCTTT.

The rearrangement uses TRBV5-4 and TRBJ2-2, with 9 bases aligning to TRBD2. The CDR3 loop spans 19 amino acids. Germline V gene data show CDR1 as SGHNT and CDR2 as YYREEE (reference sequence). Losses at the gene ends were 0 bases for V and 0 bases for J; bases not matched to a gene: 9. Written as DNA, the CDR3 is TGTGCCAGCAGCTTGGCCCGGATAGCGGGGGACGCGAACACCGGGGAGCTGTTTTTT. Amino acid sequence: CASSLARIAGDANTGELFF.

DNA for the CDR3: TGTGCCAGCAGTGAATATAGTCGCATTCTAGCAGGAGAAGATACGCAGTATTTT. As protein: CASSEYSRILAGEDTQYF. The chain uses TRBV25-1 and TRBJ2-3, with D maybe TRBD2 (5 bases). Germline CDR1 reads MGHDK; CDR2 reads SYGVNS. The CDR3 extends over 18 amino acids. The V and J ends lost 0 bases and 5 bases respectively, with 21 bases between them.

J is TRBJ1-4 and V is TRBV7-3; TRBD1 agrees at 9 bases. The trim removed 4 bases at V and 10 bases at J, leaving 4 bases unmatched. This CDR3 has 13 residues. The germline CDR1 and CDR2 sequences are SGHTA and FQGTGA. The CDR3 is CASSSGTGLKLFF. CDR3 DNA sequence: TGTGCCAGCAGCTCAGGGACAGGGCTAAAACTGTTTTTT.

A single count supports this clone. J is TRBJ1-2 and V is TRBV28; 8 bases line up with TRBD1. CDR3 size: 15 residues. V lost 5 bases and J lost 4; bases outside the gene matches: 9. Germline V gene data show CDR1 as MDHEN and CDR2 as SYDVKM. The CDR3 reads CASSTYSGGGYGYTF. CDR3 bases: TGTGCCAGCAGTACTTACTCAGGGGGCGGCTATGGCTACACCTTC.